A single TCR beta chain is shown here with its context. Its antigen is unknown. These data originate in a study of cytomegalovirus exposure and HLA in healthy donors. Study-wide results and caveats: A later analysis found common viral pathogens apparently linked to several of the most significant clusters. Published work reported that the classifier diagnosed cytomegalovirus status with high specificity and sensitivity.

PCR was performed using 60 Vbeta and 13 Jbeta primers. Some clones are missing from TCRdb's copy, which holds only in-frame ones; the method was immunoSEQ multiplex PCR. The sample contains under 250,000 clones, 70% to 85% of which appear only once. Germline assignment: CDR1 SGHRS and CDR2 YFSETQ. The CDR3 contains 16 residues. Unmatched junction bases numbered 10, after V lost 4 bases and J lost 4 bases. Material: PBMCs. This chain uses TRBV5-1 with TRBJ2-3, with 9 bases identical to TRBD2. The clonotype originates from a man aged 50-59 years in good health and CMV-seronegative. The CDR3 reads CASSTPGLAGADTQYF. The CDR3 nucleotides read TGCGCCAGCAGCACTCCGGGACTAGCAGGGGCAGATACGCAGTATTTT.